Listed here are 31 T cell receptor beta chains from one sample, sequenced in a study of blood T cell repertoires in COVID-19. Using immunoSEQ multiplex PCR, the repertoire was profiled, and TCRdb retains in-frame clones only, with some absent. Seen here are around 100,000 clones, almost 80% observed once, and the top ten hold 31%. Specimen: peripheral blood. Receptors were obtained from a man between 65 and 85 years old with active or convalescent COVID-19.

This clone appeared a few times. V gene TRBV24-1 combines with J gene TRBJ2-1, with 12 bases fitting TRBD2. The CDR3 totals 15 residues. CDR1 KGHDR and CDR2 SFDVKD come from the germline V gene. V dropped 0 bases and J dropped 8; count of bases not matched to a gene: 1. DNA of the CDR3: TGTGCCACCAGTGATTTGCTAGCGGGAGGGCATGAGCAGTTCTTC. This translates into CATSDLLAGGHEQFF.

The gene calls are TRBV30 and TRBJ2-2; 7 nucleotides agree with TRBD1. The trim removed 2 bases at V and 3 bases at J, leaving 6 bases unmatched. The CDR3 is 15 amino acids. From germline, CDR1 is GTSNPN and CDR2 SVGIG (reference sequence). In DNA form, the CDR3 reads TGTGCCTGGAGTAAGGGACAGTGGGACACCGGGGAGCTGTTTTTT. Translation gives CAWSKGQWDTGELFF.

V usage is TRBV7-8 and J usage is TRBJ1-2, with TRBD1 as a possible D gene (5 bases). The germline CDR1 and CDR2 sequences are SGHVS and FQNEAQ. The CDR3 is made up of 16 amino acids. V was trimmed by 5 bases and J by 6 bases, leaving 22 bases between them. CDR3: CASSLSGRAGVNGYTF. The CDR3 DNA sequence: TGTGCCAGCAGCCTATCAGGGAGGGCCGGGGTGAATGGCTACACCTTC.

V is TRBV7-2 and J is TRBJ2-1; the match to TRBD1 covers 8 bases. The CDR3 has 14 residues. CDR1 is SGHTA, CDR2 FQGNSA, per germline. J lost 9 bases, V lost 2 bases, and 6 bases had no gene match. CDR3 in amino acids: CASSLNRGEVEQFF. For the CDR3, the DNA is TGTGCCAGCAGCTTAAACAGGGGGGAGGTTGAGCAGTTCTTC.

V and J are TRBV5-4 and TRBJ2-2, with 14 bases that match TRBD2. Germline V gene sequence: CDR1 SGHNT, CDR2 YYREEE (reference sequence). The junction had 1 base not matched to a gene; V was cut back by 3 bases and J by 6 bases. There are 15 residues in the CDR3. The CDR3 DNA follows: TGTGCCAGCAGCTGGGGACTAGCGGGGGCCGGGGAGCTGTTTTTT. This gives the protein CASSWGLAGAGELFF. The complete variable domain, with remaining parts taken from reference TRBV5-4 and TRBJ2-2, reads ETGVTQSPTHLIKTRGQQVTLRCSSQSGHNTVSWYQQALGQGPQFIFQYYREEENGRGNFPPRFSGLQFPNYSSELNVNALELDDSALYLCASSWGLAGAGELFFGEGSRLTVL.

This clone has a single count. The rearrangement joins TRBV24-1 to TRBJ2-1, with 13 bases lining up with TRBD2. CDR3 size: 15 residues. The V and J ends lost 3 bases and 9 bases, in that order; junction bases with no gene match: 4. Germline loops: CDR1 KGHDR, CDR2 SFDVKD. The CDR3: CATSDPGLAGVEQFF. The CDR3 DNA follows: TGTGCCACCAGTGATCCCGGACTAGCGGGAGTTGAGCAGTTCTTC.

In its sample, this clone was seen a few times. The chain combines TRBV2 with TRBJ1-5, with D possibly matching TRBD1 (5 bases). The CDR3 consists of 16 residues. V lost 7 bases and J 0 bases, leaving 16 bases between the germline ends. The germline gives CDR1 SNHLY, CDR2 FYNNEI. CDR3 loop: CASMPGGDYSNQPQHF. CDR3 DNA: TGTGCCAGCATGCCGGGGGGGGATTATAGCAATCAGCCCCAGCATTTT. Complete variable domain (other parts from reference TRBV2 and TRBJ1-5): EPEVTQTPSHQVTQMGQEVILRCVPISNHLYFYWYRQILGQKVEFLVSFYNNEISEKSEIFDDQFSVERPDGSNFTLKIRSTKLEDSAMYFCASMPGGDYSNQPQHFGDGTRLSIL.

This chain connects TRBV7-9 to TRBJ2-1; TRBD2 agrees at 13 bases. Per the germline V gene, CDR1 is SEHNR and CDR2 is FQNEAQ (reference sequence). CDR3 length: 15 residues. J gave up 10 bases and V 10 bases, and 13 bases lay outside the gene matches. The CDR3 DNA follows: TGTGCCACCGGACTAGCGGGAGCGCACCGTGGGGAGCAGTTCTTC. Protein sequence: CATGLAGAHRGEQFF. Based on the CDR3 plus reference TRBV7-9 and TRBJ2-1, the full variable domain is DTGVSQNPRHKITKRGQNVTFRCDPISEHNRLYWYRQTLGQGPEFLTYFQNEAQLEKSRLLSDRFSAERPKGSFSTLEIQRTEQGDSAMYLCATGLAGAHRGEQFFGPGTRLTVL.

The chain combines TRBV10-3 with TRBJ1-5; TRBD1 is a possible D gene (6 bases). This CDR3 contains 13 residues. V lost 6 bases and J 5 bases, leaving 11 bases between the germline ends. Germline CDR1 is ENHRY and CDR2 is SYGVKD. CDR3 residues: CAISEDSYQPQHF. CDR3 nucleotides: TGTGCCATCAGCGAGGACAGTTATCAGCCCCAGCATTTT.

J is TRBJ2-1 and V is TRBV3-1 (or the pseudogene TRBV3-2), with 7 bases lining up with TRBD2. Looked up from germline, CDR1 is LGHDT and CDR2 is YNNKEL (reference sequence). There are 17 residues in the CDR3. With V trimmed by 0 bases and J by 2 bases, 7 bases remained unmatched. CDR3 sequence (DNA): TGTGCCAGCAGCCAAGAAGCGGGGACCTGGACCTACAATGAGCAGTTCTTC. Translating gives CASSQEAGTWTYNEQFF.

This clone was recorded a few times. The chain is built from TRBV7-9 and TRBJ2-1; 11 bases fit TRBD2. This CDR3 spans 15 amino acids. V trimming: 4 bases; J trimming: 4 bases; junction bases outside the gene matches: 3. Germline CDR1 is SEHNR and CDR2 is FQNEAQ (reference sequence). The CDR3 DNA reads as TGTGCCAGCAGCTCCATAGCGGGGGGGTACAATGAGCAGTTCTTC. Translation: CASSSIAGGYNEQFF.

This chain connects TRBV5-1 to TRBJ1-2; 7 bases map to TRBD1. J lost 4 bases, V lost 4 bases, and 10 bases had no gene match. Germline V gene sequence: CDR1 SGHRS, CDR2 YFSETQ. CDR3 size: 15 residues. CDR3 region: CASSQGTAGSYGYTF. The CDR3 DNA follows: TGCGCCAGCAGCCAGGGGACAGCGGGTAGCTATGGCTACACCTTC.

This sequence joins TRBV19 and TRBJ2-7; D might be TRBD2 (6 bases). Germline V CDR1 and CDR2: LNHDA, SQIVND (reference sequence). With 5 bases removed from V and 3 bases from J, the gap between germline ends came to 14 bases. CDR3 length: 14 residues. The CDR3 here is CASSPRVAVYEQYF. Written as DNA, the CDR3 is TGTGCCAGTAGTCCCCGGGTAGCGGTCTACGAGCAGTACTTC.

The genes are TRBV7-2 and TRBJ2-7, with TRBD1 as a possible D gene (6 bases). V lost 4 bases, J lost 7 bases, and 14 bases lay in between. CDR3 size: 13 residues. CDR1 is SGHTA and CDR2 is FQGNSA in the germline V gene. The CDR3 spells CASSSDSLGEQYF. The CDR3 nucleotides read TGTGCCAGCAGCTCGGACAGTCTTGGGGAGCAGTACTTC.

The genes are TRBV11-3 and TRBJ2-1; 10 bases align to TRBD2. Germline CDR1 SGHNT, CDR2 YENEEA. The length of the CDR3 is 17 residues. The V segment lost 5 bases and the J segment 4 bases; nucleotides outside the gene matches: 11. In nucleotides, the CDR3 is TGTGCCAGCAGCCCGTCCCCCTCGGGACTAGCGTACAATGAGCAGTTCTTC. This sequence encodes CASSPSPSGLAYNEQFF.

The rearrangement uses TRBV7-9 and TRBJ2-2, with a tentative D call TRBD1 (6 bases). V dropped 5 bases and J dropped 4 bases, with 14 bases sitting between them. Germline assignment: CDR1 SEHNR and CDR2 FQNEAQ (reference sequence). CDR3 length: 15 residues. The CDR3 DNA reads TGTGCCAGCAGCACCCCAGGGGTTGCCACCGGGGAGCTGTTTTTT. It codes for CASSTPGVATGELFF. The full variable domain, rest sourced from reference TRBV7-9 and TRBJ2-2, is DTGVSQNPRHKITKRGQNVTFRCDPISEHNRLYWYRQTLGQGPEFLTYFQNEAQLEKSRLLSDRFSAERPKGSFSTLEIQRTEQGDSAMYLCASSTPGVATGELFFGEGSRLTVL.

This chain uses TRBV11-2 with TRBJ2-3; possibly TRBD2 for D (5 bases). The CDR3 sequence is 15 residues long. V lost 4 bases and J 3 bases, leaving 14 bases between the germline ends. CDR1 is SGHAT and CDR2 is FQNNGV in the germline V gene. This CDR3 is CASSSVTGITDTQYF. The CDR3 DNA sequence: TGTGCCAGCAGCTCCGTGACGGGAATAACAGATACGCAGTATTTT.

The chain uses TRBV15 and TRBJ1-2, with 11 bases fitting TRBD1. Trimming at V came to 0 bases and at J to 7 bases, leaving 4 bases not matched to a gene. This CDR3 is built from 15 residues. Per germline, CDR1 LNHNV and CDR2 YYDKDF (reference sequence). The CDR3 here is CATSRDRGQGVGYTF. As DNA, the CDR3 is TGTGCCACCAGCAGAGATAGGGGACAGGGGGTTGGCTACACCTTC.

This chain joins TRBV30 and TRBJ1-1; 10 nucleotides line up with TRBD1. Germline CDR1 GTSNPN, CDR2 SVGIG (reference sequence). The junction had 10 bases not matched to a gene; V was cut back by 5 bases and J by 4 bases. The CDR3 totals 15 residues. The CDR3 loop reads CAWGDPRDRGTEAFF. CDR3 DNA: TGTGCCTGGGGGGACCCCCGGGACAGGGGCACTGAAGCTTTCTTT.

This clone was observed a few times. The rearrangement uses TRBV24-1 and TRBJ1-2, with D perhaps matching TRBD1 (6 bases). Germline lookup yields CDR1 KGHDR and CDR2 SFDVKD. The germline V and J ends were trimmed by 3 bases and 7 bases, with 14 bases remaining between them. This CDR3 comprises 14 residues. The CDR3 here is CATSDRNRESGYTF. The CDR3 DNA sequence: TGTGCCACCAGTGATCGTAACAGGGAATCTGGCTACACCTTC.

Here the CDR3 reads CASSWTSAYEQYF. The CDR3 region has the DNA TGTGCCAGCAGCTGGACTAGCGCGTACGAGCAGTACTTC. The chain combines TRBV6-2 or TRBV6-3 with TRBJ2-7; 9 bases map to TRBD2. With V trimmed by 6 bases and J by 4 bases, 4 bases remained unmatched. This CDR3 has 13 amino acids. CDR1 and CDR2 from the germline V gene are MNHEY and SVGEGT.

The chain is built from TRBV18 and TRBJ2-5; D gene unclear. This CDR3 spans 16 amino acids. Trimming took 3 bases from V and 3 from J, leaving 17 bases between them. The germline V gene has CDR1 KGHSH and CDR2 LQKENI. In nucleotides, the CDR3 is TGTGCCAGCTCACCGCAACGTACGGCTACTAAAGAGACCCAGTACTTC. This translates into CASSPQRTATKETQYF.

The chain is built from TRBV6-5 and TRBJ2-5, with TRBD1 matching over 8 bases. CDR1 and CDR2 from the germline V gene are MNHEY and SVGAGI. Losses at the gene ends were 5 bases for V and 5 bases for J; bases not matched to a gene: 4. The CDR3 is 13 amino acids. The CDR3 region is CASSRTGLETQYF. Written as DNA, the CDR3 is TGTGCCAGCAGTCGGACAGGGTTGGAGACCCAGTACTTC.

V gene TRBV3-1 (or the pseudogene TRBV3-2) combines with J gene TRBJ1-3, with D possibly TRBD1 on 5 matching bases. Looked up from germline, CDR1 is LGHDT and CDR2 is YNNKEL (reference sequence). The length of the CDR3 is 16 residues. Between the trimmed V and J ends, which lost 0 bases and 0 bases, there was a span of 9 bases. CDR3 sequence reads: CASSQEEGISGNTIYF. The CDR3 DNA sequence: TGTGCCAGCAGCCAAGAGGAGGGGATCTCTGGAAACACCATATATTTT.

CDR3 in DNA: TGTGCCAGCAGTCGGGACAGGGAGAGCACTGAAGCTTTCTTT. As protein: CASSRDRESTEAFF. The chain couples TRBV6-4 to TRBJ1-1, with 9 bases matching TRBD1. Germline CDR1 is MRHNA and CDR2 is SNTAGT. Unmatched junction bases numbered 5, after V lost 5 bases and J lost 4 bases. The CDR3 totals 14 residues.

The CDR3 bases are TGTGCCAGCAGTGAAAGAACTAGCCAGCCCCAGCATTTT. The encoded protein is CASSERTSQPQHF. The V call is TRBV2, the J call TRBJ1-5; D not resolved. V was cut by 2 bases and J by 7 bases, with 9 bases left in between. Germline V lookup: CDR1 SNHLY, CDR2 FYNNEI. The CDR3 is 13 residues long.

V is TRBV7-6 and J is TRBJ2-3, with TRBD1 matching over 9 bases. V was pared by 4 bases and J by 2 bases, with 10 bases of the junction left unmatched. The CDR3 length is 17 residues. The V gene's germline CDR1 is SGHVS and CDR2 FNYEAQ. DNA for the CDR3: TGTGCCAGCAGCTACCCCCCGAGGACAGGGGTCACAGATACGCAGTATTTT. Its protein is CASSYPPRTGVTDTQYF.

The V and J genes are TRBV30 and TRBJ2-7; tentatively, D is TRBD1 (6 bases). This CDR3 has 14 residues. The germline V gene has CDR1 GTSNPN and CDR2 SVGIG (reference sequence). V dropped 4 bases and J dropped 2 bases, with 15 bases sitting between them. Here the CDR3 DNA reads TGTGCCTGGAAATCGGACAGCTTAACCTACGAGCAGTACTTC. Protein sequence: CAWKSDSLTYEQYF. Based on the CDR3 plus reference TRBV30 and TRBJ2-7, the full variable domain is SQTIHQWPATLVQPVGSPLSLECTVEGTSNPNLYWYRQAAGRGLQLLFYSVGIGQISSEVPQNLSASRPQDRQFILSSKKLLLSDSGFYLCAWKSDSLTYEQYFGPGTRLTVT.

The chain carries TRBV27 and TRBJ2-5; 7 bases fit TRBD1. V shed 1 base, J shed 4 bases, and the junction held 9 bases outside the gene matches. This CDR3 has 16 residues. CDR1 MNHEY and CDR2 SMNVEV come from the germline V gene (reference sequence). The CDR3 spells CASSLLTGAHRETQYF. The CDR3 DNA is TGTGCCAGCAGTTTATTAACAGGGGCCCACCGAGAGACCCAGTACTTC.

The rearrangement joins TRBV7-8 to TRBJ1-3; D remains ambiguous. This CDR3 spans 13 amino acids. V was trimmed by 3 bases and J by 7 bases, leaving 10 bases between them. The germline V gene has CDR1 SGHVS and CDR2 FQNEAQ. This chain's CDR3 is CASSFAGSNTIYF. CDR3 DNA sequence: TGTGCCAGCAGCTTCGCCGGGTCTAACACCATATATTTT.

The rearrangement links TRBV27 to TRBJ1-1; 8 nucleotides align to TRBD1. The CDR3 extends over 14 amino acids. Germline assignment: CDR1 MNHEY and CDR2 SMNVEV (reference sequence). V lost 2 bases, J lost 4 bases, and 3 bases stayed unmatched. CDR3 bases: TGTGCCAGCAGTTTAACAGGGGGGAGCACTGAAGCTTTCTTT. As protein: CASSLTGGSTEAFF.